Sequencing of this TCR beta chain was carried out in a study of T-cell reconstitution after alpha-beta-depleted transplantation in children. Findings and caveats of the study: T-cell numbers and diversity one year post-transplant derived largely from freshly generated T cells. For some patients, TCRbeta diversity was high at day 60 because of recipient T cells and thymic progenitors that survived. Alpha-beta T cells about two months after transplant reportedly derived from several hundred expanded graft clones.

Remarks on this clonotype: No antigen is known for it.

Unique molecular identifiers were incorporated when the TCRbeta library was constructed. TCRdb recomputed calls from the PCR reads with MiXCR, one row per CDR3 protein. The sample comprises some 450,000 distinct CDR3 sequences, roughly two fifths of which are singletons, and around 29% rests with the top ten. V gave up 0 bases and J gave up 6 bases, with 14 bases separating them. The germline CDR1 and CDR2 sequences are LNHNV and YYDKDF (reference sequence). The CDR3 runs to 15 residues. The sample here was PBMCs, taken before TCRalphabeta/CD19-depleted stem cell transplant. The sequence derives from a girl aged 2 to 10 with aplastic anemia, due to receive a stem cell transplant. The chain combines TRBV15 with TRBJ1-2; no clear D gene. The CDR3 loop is CATSRDPASQDGYTF. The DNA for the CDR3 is TGTGCCACCAGCAGAGATCCAGCCAGTCAGGATGGCTACACCTTC.